One TCR beta chain is described in this entry. The data originate from a study of blood T cell repertoires in COVID-19. Study details: Acute and convalescent COVID-19 samples came from the United States, Italy and Spain. PBMCs, B-cell-depleted T cells, or T cells were the source of the cDNA or gDNA that made up the material.

Germline CDR1 and CDR2: LNHDA and SQIVND (reference sequence). This CDR3 has 16 amino acids. V lost 7 bases to trimming and J lost 2 bases, with 17 bases between them. In the authors' methods: Amplification with reference gene primers provided the estimates of nucleated cell counts. Measured with immunoSEQ multiplex PCR; TCRdb has only the in-frame clones, and not every one. That table supplies the V and J calls and clone size; D and trimming were determined from the DNA. Altogether 200,000 to 250,000 clones are present, roughly 90% being singletons, with the ten largest covering more than 5%. Ages ranged from 18 to 89 years, with residence in around 24 US areas.

This chain joins TRBV19 and TRBJ2-2; D perhaps matches TRBD1 (6 bases). This sequence was found in a woman aged 25 to 39 with acute COVID-19. The specimen sequenced was PBMCs or T cells enriched from blood (not recorded which). The CDR3 sequence: CASTTGKQRNTGELFF. As DNA, the CDR3 is TGTGCCAGTACCACAGGGAAACAGCGTAACACCGGGGAGCTGTTTTTT.